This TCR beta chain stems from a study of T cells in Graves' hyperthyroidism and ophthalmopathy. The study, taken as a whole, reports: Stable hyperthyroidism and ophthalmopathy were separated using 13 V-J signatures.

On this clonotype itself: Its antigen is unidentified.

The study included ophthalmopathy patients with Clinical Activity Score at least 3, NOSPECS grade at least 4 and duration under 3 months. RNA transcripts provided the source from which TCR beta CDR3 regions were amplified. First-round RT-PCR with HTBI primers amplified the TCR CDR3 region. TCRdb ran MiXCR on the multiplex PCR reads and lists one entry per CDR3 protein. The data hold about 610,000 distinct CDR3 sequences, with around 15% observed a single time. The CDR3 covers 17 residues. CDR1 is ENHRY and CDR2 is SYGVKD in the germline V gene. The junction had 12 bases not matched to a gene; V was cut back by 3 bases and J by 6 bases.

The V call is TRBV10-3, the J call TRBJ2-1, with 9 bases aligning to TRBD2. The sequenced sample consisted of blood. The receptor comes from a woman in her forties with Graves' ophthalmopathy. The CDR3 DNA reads TGTGCCATCAGTGACCGCGGGGGGGTAGCGGGAGTCAATGAGCAGTTCTTC. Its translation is CAISDRGGVAGVNEQFF.